The clone carrying this T cell receptor (beta chain) turned up a few times. Antigen unknown. The sample belongs to a study of early T cells in non-severe SARS-CoV-2 infection. Study-wide context: Bulk RNA taken from unsorted whole blood was sequenced, leaving chains unpaired. Study-wide results and caveats: VDJdb matching favored anti-spike CD8 responses, missing private and CD4 specificities.

After removal of 5 bases from V and 8 bases from J, the junction contained 17 bases not matched to a gene. The V gene's germline CDR1 is SGHAT and CDR2 FQDESV (reference sequence). The CDR3 is 17 amino acids. Researchers attached unique molecular identifiers to individual cDNA molecules. Via MiXCR, TCRdb re-called the 5' RACE reads, giving one row per CDR3 protein. Among approximately 85,000 distinct CDR3 sequences listed, about 12% were seen once. The sequence was obtained from an adult who was a healthcare worker with PCR-confirmed SARS-CoV-2 infection or an uninfected control (not recorded which). The sample taken for sequencing was whole blood. The chain is built from TRBV11-1 and TRBJ2-1; TRBD2 agrees at 8 bases. CDR3 protein: CASSPSVSSGHGDEQFF. The CDR3 DNA is TGTGCCAGCAGCCCTAGCGTTTCTAGCGGGCATGGGGATGAGCAGTTCTTC.